The table lists the clone carrying this T cell receptor beta chain with many counts. Antigen: not known. The length of the CDR3 is 15 residues. Germline CDR1 is SGHTA and CDR2 is FQGTGA. V was clipped by 3 bases and J by 3 bases, with 12 bases between them. The data belong to a study of CD8 T cells in ankylosing spondylitis. Whole-study results and caveats: Blood of patients with ankylosing spondylitis appeared to be characterized by a TCR beta motif of eight highly homologous variants. Reports of some motif variants in reactive arthritis synovial fluid and blood predate this one.

The authors made TCR beta libraries by quantitative 5'-RACE with molecular barcodes. TCRdb itself ran the 5' RACE reads through MiXCR, one entry per CDR3 protein. The sample has 200,000 to 250,000 distinct CDR3 sequences; about a quarter are singletons. Sequenced input: blood, either unsorted or a sorted T cell fraction (not recorded which). This clonotype originated in a male donor with ankylosing spondylitis or in good health (not recorded which). The rearrangement joins TRBV7-3 to TRBJ1-5; D may be TRBD1 (6 bases). CDR3 protein: CASSLNAGDNQPQHF. CDR3 bases: TGTGCCAGCAGCTTGAATGCAGGGGACAATCAGCCCCAGCATTTT.